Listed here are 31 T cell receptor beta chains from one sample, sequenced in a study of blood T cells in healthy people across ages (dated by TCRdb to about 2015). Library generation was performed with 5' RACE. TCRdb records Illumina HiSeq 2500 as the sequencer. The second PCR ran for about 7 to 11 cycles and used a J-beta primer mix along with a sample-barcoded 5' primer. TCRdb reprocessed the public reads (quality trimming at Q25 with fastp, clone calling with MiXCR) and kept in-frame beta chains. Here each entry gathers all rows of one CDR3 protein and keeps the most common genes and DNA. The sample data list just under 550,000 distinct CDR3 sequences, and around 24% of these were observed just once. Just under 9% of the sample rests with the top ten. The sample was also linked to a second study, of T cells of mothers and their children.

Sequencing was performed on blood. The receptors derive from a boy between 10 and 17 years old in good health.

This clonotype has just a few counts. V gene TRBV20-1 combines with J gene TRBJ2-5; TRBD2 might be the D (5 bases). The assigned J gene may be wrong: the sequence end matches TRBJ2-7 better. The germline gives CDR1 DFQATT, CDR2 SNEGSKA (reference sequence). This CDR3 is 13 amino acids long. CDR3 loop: CSASPSLVSEQYF. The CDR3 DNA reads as TGCAGTGCTAGCCCCTCACTAGTCTCCGAGCAGTACTTC.

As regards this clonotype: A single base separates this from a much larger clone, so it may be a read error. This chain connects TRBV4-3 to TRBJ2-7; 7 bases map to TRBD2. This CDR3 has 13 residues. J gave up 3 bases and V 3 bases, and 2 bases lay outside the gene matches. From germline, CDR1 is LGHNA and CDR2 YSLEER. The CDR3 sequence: CASSQGGNYEQYF. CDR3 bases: TGCGCCAGCAGCCAGGGGGGGAACTACGAGCAGTACTTC.

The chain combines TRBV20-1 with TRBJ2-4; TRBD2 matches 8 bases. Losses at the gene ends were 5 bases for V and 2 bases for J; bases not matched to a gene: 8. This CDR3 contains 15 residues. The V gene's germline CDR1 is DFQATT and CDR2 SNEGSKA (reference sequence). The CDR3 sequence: CSAPPGLGTKNIQYF. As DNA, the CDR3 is TGCAGTGCTCCGCCGGGACTAGGGACCAAAAACATTCAGTACTTC.

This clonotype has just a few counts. In DNA form, the CDR3 reads TGTGCCAGCGCACGGACGGGGGAAAAACTGTTTTTT. It translates to CASARTGEKLFF. The chain couples TRBV27 to TRBJ1-4; D gene ambiguous. This CDR3 has 12 amino acids. V dropped 8 bases and J dropped 8 bases, with 12 bases sitting between them. The germline CDR1 and CDR2 sequences are MNHEY and SMNVEV (reference sequence).

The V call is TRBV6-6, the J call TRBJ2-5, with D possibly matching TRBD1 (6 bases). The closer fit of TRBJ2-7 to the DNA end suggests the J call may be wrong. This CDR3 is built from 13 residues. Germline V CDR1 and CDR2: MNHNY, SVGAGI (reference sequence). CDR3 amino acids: CAIAQGWSYEQYF. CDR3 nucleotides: TGTGCCATCGCACAGGGTTGGAGCTACGAGCAGTACTTC.

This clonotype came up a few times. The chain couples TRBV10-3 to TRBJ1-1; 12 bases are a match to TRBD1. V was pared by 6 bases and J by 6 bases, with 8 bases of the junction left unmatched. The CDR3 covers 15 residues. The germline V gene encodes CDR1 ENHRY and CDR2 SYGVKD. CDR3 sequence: CAISLGDRGLPEAFF. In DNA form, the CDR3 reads TGTGCCATCAGCTTAGGGGACAGGGGGCTCCCTGAAGCTTTCTTT.

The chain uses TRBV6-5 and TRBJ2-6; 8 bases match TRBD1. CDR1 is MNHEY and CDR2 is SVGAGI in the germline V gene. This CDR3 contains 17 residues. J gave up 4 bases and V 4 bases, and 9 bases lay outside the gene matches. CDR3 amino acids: CASSSPGGVKGANVLTF. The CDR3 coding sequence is TGTGCCAGCAGTTCGCCAGGGGGCGTGAAGGGGGCCAACGTCCTGACTTTC.

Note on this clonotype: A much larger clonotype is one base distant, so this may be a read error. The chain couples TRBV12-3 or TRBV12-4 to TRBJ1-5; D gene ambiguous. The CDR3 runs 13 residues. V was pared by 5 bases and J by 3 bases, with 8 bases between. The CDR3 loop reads CASSNSDNQPQHF. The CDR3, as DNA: TGTGCCAGCAGTAACTCGGACAATCAGCCCCAGCATTTT.

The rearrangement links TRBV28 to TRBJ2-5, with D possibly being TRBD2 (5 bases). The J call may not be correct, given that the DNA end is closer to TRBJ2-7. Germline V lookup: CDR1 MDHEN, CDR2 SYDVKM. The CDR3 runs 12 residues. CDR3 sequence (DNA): TGTGCCAGCAGAGGACCGAGGGACGAGCAGTACTTC. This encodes CASRGPRDEQYF.

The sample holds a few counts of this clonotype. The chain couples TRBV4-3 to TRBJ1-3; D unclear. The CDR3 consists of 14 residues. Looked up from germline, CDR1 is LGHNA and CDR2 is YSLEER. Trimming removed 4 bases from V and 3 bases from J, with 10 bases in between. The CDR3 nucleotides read TGCGCCAGCAGCCCATGGAGGGATGGAAACACCATATATTTT. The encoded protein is CASSPWRDGNTIYF.

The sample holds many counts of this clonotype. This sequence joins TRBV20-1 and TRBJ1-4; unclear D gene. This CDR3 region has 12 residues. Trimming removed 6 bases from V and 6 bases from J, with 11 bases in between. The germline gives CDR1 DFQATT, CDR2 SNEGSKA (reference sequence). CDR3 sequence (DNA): TGCAGTGCCCTTCCTCCTTATGAAAAACTGTTTTTT. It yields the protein CSALPPYEKLFF.

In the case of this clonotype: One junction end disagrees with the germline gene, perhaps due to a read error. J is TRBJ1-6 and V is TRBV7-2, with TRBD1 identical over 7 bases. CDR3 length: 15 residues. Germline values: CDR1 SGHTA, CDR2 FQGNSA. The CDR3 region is CASSLAGQTNSPLHF. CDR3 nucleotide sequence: TGTGCCAGCAGCTTAGCGGGACAGACCAATTCACCTCTCCACTTT.

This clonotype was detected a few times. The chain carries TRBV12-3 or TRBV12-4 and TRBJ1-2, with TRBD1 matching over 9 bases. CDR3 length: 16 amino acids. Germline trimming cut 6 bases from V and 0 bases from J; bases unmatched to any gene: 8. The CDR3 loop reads CASSGLDRGTNYGYTF. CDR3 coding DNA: TGTGCCAGCAGCGGACTCGACAGGGGGACTAACTATGGCTACACCTTC.

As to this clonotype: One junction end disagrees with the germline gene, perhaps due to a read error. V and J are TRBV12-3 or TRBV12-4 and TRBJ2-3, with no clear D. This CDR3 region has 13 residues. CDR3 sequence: CACRPLSTDTQYF. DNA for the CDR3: TGTGCCTGCAGGCCCCTAAGCACAGATACGCAGTATTTT.

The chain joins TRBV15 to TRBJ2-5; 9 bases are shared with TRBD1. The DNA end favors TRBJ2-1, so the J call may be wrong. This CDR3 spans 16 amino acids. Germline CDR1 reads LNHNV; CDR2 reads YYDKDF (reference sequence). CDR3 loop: CATSIETGTGWDEQFF. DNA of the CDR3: TGTGCCACCAGCATTGAGACCGGGACAGGGTGGGATGAGCAGTTCTTC.

The CDR3 here is CASSPQGSGAKNIQYF. For the CDR3, the DNA is TGTGCCAGCAGTCCTCAGGGAAGTGGGGCCAAAAACATTCAGTACTTC. The rearrangement joins TRBV25-1 to TRBJ2-4; D is possibly TRBD1 (5 bases). The germline V and J ends were trimmed by 5 bases and 1 base, with 15 bases remaining between them. CDR1 is MGHDK, CDR2 SYGVNS, per germline. The CDR3 totals 16 residues.

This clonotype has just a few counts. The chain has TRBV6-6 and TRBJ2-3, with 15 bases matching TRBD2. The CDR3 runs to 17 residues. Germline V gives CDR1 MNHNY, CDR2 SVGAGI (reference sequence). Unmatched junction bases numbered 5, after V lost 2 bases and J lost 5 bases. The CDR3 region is CASSYIGLAGGEDTQYF. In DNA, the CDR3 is TGTGCCAGCAGTTACATCGGACTAGCGGGGGGGGAAGATACGCAGTATTTT.

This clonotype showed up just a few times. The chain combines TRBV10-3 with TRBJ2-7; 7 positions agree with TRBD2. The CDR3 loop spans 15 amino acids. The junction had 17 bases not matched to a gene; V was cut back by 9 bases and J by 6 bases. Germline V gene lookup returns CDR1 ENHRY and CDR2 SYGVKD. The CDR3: CAIRRVREESGEQYF. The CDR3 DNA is TGTGCCATTAGAAGAGTCCGGGAGGAGTCCGGCGAGCAGTACTTC.

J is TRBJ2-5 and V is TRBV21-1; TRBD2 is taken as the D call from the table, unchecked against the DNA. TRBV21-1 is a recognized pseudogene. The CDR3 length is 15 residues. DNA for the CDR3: TGTGCCAGCAGCAAAAAGGGTGGGACTAGCGGGAAGCAGTACTTC. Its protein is CASSKKGGTSGKQYF.

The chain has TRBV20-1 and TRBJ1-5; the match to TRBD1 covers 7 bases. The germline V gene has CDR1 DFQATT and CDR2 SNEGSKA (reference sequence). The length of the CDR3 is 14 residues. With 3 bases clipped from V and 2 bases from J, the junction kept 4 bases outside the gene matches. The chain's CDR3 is CSARSGTGNQPQHF. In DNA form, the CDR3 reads TGCAGTGCTAGGTCCGGGACAGGCAATCAGCCCCAGCATTTT.

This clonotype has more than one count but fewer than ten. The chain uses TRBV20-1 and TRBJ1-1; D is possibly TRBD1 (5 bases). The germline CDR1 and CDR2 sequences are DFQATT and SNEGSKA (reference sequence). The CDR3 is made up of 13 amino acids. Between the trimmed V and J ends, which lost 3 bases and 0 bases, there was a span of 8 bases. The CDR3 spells CSASTGLNTEAFF. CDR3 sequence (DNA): TGCAGTGCTAGTACGGGGCTGAACACTGAAGCTTTCTTT.

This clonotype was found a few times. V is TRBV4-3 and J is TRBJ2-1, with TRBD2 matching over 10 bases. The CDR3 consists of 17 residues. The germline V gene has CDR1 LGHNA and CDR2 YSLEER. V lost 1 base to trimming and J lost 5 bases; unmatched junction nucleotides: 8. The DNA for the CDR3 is TGCGCCAGCAGCCAAGGCCTGCTAGCGGGGGCCAACAATGAGCAGTTCTTC. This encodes CASSQGLLAGANNEQFF.

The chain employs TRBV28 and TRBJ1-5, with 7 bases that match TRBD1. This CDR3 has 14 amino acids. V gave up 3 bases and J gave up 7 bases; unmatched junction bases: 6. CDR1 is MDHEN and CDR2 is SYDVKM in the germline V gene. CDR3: CASSFGRGGQPQHF. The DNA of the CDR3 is TGTGCCAGCAGTTTTGGGAGAGGGGGCCAGCCCCAGCATTTT.

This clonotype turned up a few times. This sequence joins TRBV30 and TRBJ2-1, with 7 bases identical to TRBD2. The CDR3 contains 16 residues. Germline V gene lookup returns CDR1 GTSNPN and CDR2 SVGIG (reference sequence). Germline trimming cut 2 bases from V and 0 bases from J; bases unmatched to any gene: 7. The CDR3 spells CAWSPKRGSSYNEQFF. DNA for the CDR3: TGTGCCTGGAGTCCTAAGCGGGGTTCCTCCTACAATGAGCAGTTCTTC. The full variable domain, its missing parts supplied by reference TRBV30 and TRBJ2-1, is SQTIHQWPATLVQPVGSPLSLECTVEGTSNPNLYWYRQAAGRGLQLLFYSVGIGQISSEVPQNLSASRPQDRQFILSSKKLLLSDSGFYLCAWSPKRGSSYNEQFFGPGTRLTVL.

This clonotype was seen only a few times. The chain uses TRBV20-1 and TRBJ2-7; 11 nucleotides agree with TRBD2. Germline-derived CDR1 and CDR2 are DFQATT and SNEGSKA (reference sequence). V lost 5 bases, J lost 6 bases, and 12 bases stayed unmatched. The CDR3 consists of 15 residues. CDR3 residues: CSALTSGAYFVEQYF. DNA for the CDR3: TGCAGTGCTCTGACTAGCGGGGCCTACTTCGTCGAGCAGTACTTC.

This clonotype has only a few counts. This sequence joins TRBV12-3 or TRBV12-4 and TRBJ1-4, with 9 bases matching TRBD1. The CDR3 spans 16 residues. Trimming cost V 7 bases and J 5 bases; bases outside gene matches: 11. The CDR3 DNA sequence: TGTGCCAGCACCTCCATGTGGGGACAGGGAAATGAAAAACTGTTTTTT. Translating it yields CASTSMWGQGNEKLFF.

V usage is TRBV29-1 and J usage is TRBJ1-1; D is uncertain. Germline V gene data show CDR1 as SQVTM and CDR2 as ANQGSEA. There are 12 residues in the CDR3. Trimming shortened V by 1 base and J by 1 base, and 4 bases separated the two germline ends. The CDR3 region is CSVEGRNTEAFF. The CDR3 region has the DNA TGCAGCGTTGAAGGGCGGAACACTGAAGCTTTCTTT. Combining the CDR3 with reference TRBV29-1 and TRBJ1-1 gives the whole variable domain SAVISQKPSRDICQRGTSLTIQCQVDSQVTMMFWYRQQPGQSLTLIATANQGSEATYESGFVIDKFPISRPNLTFSTLTVSNMSPEDSSIYLCSVEGRNTEAFFGQGTRLTVV.

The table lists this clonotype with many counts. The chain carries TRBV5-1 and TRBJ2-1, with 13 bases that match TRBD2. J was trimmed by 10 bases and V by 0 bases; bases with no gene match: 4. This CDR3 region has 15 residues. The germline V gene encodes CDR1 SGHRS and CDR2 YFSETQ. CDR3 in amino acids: CASSLVTSGRAEQFF. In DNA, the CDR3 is TGCGCCAGCAGCTTGGTTACTAGCGGGAGGGCCGAGCAGTTCTTC.

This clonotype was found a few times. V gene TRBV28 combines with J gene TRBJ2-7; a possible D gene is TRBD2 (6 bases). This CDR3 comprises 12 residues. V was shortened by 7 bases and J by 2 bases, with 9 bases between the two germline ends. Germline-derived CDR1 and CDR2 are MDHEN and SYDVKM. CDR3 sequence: CASIADTYEQYF. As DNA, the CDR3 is TGTGCCAGCATAGCGGATACCTACGAGCAGTACTTC.

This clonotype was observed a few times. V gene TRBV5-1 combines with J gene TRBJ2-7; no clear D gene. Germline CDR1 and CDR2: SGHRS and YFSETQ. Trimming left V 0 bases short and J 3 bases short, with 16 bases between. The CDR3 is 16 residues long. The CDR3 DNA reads TGCGCCAGCAGCTTGGTAGGTCAGGCCCATTACTACGAGCAGTACTTC. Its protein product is CASSLVGQAHYYEQYF.

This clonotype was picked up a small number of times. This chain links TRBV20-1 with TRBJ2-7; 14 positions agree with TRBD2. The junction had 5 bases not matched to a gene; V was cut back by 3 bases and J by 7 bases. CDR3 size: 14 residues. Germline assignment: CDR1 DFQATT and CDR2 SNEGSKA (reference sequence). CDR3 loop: CSARGLAGAEEQYF. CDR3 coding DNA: TGCAGTGCTAGGGGACTAGCGGGAGCAGAGGAGCAGTACTTC.